This is a list of T cell receptor beta chains from one sample in a study of blood T cell repertoires in COVID-19. TCRdb's copy holds only in-frame clones and misses some; the assay was immunoSEQ multiplex PCR. Here the sample spans fewer than 500,000 clones, 80% to 90% being singletons. The sequenced sample consisted of PBMCs or T cells enriched from blood (not recorded which). The receptors come from a man aged 25 to 40 who had recovered from COVID-19. Each CDR3 is given with its conserved first and last residue. The D gene is left open where the match is weak. The size entry is marked missing in some rows and otherwise reads once, few, many or a size class.

>TRBJ2-2|-|-|TRBV19
TGTGCCAGTAGTAGGGACAGCGGGACCGGGGAGCTGTTTTTT
CASSRDSGTGELFF
>TRBJ2-2|-|-|TRBV28
TGTGCCAGCAGTTCGCACAGCAACACCGGGGAGCTGTTTTTT
CASSSHSNTGELFF
>TRBJ2-5|-|-|TRBV29-1
TGCAGCGTTGAAGGAGTTCTGCGGCAAGAGACCCAGTACTTC
CSVEGVLRQETQYF
>TRBJ2-1|TRBD2|few|TRBV28
TGTGCCAGCAGCACCGGACTAGCGGGAGGGAGGTACAATGAGCAGTTCTTC
CASSTGLAGGRYNEQFF
>TRBJ2-3|TRBD2|-|TRBV28
TGTGCCAGCAGAATGGGGACTAGCGGAAACACAGATACGCAGTATTTT
CASRMGTSGNTDTQYF
>TRBJ2-1|TRBD1|-|TRBV4-1
TGCGCCAGCAGCCAGCACGTAGGGACAGGATCCTACAATGAGCAGTTCTTC
CASSQHVGTGSYNEQFF
>TRBJ2-2|TRBD1|-|TRBV19
TGTGCCAGTAGCCGACAGGGGTCCTCGGACACCGGGGAGCTGTTTTTT
CASSRQGSSDTGELFF
>TRBJ2-7|-|once|TRBV5-5
TGTGCCAGCAGCCAGACTGAAACCTACGAGCAGTACTTC
CASSQTETYEQYF
>TRBJ1-4|-|-|TRBV7-3
TGTGCCAGCAGCTTAGGACCGGGGAATGAAAAACTGTTTTTT
CASSLGPGNEKLFF
>TRBJ1-5|TRBD1|-|TRBV24-1
TGTGCCACCAGTGAACGCGGGACAGGATCAAATCAGCCCCAGCATTTT
CATSERGTGSNQPQHF
>TRBJ2-5|-|-|TRBV5-1
TGCGCCAGCAGCTTCCAGGGGGGACCCCAAGAGACCCAGTACTTC
CASSFQGGPQETQYF
>TRBJ2-7|TRBD1|-|TRBV29-1
TGCAGCGTTTCCCGACAGGGGACGTGGGACGAGCAGTACTTC
CSVSRQGTWDEQYF
>TRBJ2-7|TRBD1|-|TRBV6-2/TRBV6-3
TGTGCCAGCAGTACCGGGACAGCGTACGAGCAGTACTTC
CASSTGTAYEQYF
>TRBJ2-2|-|-|TRBV2
TGTGCCAGCAGCCTCGGGACTACCGGGGAGCTGTTTTTT
CASSLGTTGELFF
>TRBJ2-7|TRBD1|-|TRBV27
TGTGCCAGCAGTTTAAGGGGGCAGACCTACGAGCAGTACTTC
CASSLRGQTYEQYF
>TRBJ2-2|TRBD2|-|TRBV12-5
TGTGCTAGTGGTTTCATACTAGCGCTTCTGTCCGGGGAGCTGTTTTTT
CASGFILALLSGELFF
>TRBJ2-3|-|-|TRBV25-1
TGTGCCAGCAGTGCCCCCCGGAGGACAGATACGCAGTATTTT
CASSAPRRTDTQYF
>TRBJ2-7|-|-|TRBV19
TGTGCCAGTAGTATCCCGGGACAACACTACGAGCAGTACTTC
CASSIPGQHYEQYF
>TRBJ2-7|TRBD2|-|TRBV27
TGTGCCAGCAGTTTCCGGGAGGGCCCCTACGAGCAGTACTTC
CASSFREGPYEQYF
>TRBJ1-5|-|few|TRBV10-1
TGCGCCAGCAGCCAGGGTAAGGGTCAGCCCCAGCATTTT
CASSQGKGQPQHF
>TRBJ2-7|TRBD1|-|TRBV12-5
TGTGCTAGTGCCCCGGGACAGGGCTACGAGCAGTACTTC
CASAPGQGYEQYF
>TRBJ1-1|TRBD1|-|TRBV7-8
TGTGCCAGCAGACACCTATCAACAGGGGGTAACACTGAAGCTTTCTTT
CASRHLSTGGNTEAFF
>TRBJ1-2|-|-|TRBV7-2
TGTGCCAGCAGCTTAGGTGACAGTAAAGAAGATTTATATGGCTACACCTTC
CASSLGDSKEDLYGYTF
>TRBJ1-6|-|-|TRBV5-6
TGTGCCAGCAGCTTCGGACAGACTCTCTATAATTCACCCCTCCACTTT
CASSFGQTLYNSPLHF
>TRBJ2-7|TRBD1|once|TRBV5-1
TGCGCCAGCAGCCCCTCCGGGACAGGGACCCCATACGAGCAGTACTTC
CASSPSGTGTPYEQYF
>TRBJ2-5|-|-|TRBV27
TGTGCCAGCAGTTGGTCGAGGAAAGAGACCCAGTACTTC
CASSWSRKETQYF
>TRBJ2-5|-|-|TRBV29-1
TGCAGCGTTGAAGACTTGGGACATTTCCAAGAGACCCAGTACTTC
CSVEDLGHFQETQYF
>TRBJ1-6|-|-|TRBV28
TGTGCCAGCACTTTCGGAACGGGAGGAATCTCACCCCTCCACTTT
CASTFGTGGISPLHF
>TRBJ1-6|TRBD1|-|TRBV2
TGTGCCAGCAGTGCCGACAGGGGGAATTCACCCCTCCACTTT
CASSADRGNSPLHF
>TRBJ2-6|-|once|TRBV6-5
TGTGCCAGCAGTTATAGCTCTGGGGCCAACGTCCTGACTTTC
CASSYSSGANVLTF
>TRBJ1-3|-|-|TRBV2
TGTGCCAGCAGTGCGGGGAACCCTGGAAACACCATATATTTT
CASSAGNPGNTIYF
>TRBJ1-5|TRBD1|-|TRBV28
TGTGCCAGCACCTCAGGCGGAGGACGGACAGGAGGGCCCCAGCATTTT
CASTSGGGRTGGPQHF
>TRBJ1-3|-|-|TRBV19
TGTGCCAGTAGTATGGCCCTTTTCGACTCTGGAAACACCATATATTTT
CASSMALFDSGNTIYF
>TRBJ1-4|TRBD1|-|TRBV29-1
TGCAGCGTTGGGCGGGACAGATCAGAAAAACTGTTTTTT
CSVGRDRSEKLFF
>TRBJ2-7|-|-|TRBV11-2
TGTGCCAGCAGCTTAGAAACTGTCCGAAAGAGAGGAGAGCAGTACTTC
CASSLETVRKRGEQYF
>TRBJ2-7|-|-|TRBV28
TGTGCCAGCAGTTTTCGGTCTGGGAGAACCTACGAGCAGTACTTC
CASSFRSGRTYEQYF
>TRBJ1-1|-|-|TRBV30
TGTGCCTGGAGTGTAGCCAGGGAAGCTTTCTTT
CAWSVAREAFF
>TRBJ2-7|TRBD2|-|TRBV7-9
TGTGCCAGCAGCTTTTTCAAGGGAGCGGGAGAGAGCTCCTACGAGCAGTACTTC
CASSFFKGAGESSYEQYF
>TRBJ2-1|TRBD2|few|TRBV5-1
TGCGCCAGCGGGAGGGGAGGTCGGAACAATGAGCAGTTCTTC
CASGRGGRNNEQFF
>TRBJ1-2|-|-|TRBV19
TGTGCCAGTACGTACCCCGGGAACTATGGCTACACCTTC
CASTYPGNYGYTF
>TRBJ2-3|-|-|TRBV28
TGTGCCAGCAGTTTCGGGGGTCGTGGCACAGATACGCAGTATTTT
CASSFGGRGTDTQYF
>TRBJ1-6|-|-|TRBV19
TGTGCCAGTAGTATACAGGGAGGATCACCCCTCCACTTT
CASSIQGGSPLHF
>TRBJ2-2|TRBD1|-|TRBV5-1
TGCGCCAGCAGCCCGGGACAGGAAGGCGGGGAGCTGTTTTTT
CASSPGQEGGELFF
>TRBJ1-4|-|-|TRBV30
TGTGCCTGGAGACGGGTGACTAATGAAAAACTGTTTTTT
CAWRRVTNEKLFF
>TRBJ2-7|-|-|TRBV9
TGTGCCAGCAGCCGCGCGGTAGCGGCTAGCTCCTACGAGCAGTACTTC
CASSRAVAASSYEQYF
>TRBJ2-4|TRBD2|-|TRBV4-1
TGCGCCAGCAGCCAAGGTGATGGGAGGGACATTCAGTACTTC
CASSQGDGRDIQYF
>TRBJ2-3|TRBD2|-|TRBV10-3
TGTGCCATCAGTAACTTAGCGGGAGGAGGCACCACAGATACGCAGTATTTT
CAISNLAGGGTTDTQYF
>TRBJ2-7|-|-|TRBV20-1
TGCAGTGCTAGCCGGGGTTACGAGCAGTACTTC
CSASRGYEQYF
>TRBJ2-1|TRBD2|-|TRBV28
TGTGCCAGCAGCCAACTGGGACTAGCGTATGAGCAGTTCTTC
CASSQLGLAYEQFF
>TRBJ2-1|TRBD2|-|TRBV19
TGTGCCAGTGGGGGGGTTTTCGGGAAGGACTACAATGAGCAGTTCTTC
CASGGVFGKDYNEQFF
>TRBJ1-2|-|-|TRBV28
TGTGCCAGCAGTTCCACAGGGAGAGACTATGGCTACACCTTC
CASSSTGRDYGYTF
>TRBJ2-3|-|-|TRBV5-1
TGCGCCAGCAGCTTGCTAGCCCGTAACGCAGATACGCAGTATTTT
CASSLLARNADTQYF
>TRBJ1-5|TRBD1|-|TRBV6-2/TRBV6-3
TGTGCCAGCAGTCCCGGGACAGAGAATCAGCCCCAGCATTTT
CASSPGTENQPQHF
>TRBJ2-5|TRBD2|-|TRBV30
TGTGCCTGGACTAGCGGGGCTCAAGAGACCCAGTACTTC
CAWTSGAQETQYF
>TRBJ2-3|TRBD2|-|TRBV7-7
TGTGCCAGCAGCTTAAGCGGGGTTGCTAGCGGGAGGGCCCCGGGCCCTACGCAGTATTTT
CASSLSGVASGRAPGPTQYF
>TRBJ2-7|-|-|TRBV7-9
TGTGCCAGCAGCAGGGGGGCGGACAGCAGATACGAGCAGTACTTC
CASSRGADSRYEQYF
>TRBJ1-5|-|-|TRBV19
TGTGCCAGTAGTCTTGTCGGAGGCAATCAGCCCCAGCATTTT
CASSLVGGNQPQHF
>TRBJ2-1|-|-|TRBV5-4
TGTGCCAGCAGCCCTGGAGGGCCGGGCTTCGGGGGCAATGAGCAGTTCTTC
CASSPGGPGFGGNEQFF
>TRBJ2-7|-|-|TRBV10-2
TGCGCCAGCAGCCAGTCGGGGGGCCCTTCCGAGCAGTACTTC
CASSQSGGPSEQYF
>TRBJ2-3|TRBD2|once|TRBV7-2
TGTGCCAGCAGCTTAGGACTAGCGGGAGACCCAGATACGCAGTATTTT
CASSLGLAGDPDTQYF